This T cell receptor beta chain was identified during a study of blood T cell repertoires in COVID-19. Whole-study context: The study drew acute and convalescent COVID-19 samples from the United States, Italy and Spain.

Profiling relied on immunoSEQ multiplex PCR, and the TCRdb table lists in-frame clones only, not all of them. This table holds fewer than 110,000 clones, 88% found once. Only one count was recorded for this clone. The specimen sequenced was peripheral blood. The sequence came from a human donor in a cohort sampled during active COVID-19.

CDR3 nucleotide sequence: TGCGCCAGCAGTGAAGTCTCAGATAGCACAGATACGCAGTATTTT. This gives the protein CASSEVSDSTDTQYF. The chain uses TRBV10-1 and TRBJ2-3; no reliable D call. CDR3 length equals 15 residues. Germline CDR1 and CDR2: WNHNN and SYGVQD (reference sequence). With 3 bases removed from V and 0 bases from J, the gap between germline ends came to 10 bases.